The clone carrying this T cell receptor beta chain has more than one count but fewer than ten. The data originate from a study of OX40 agonist ivuxolimab in advanced cancers. Study background: Under the entry rules, prior anti-PD-1, anti-PD-L1 or anti-CTLA-4 therapy was allowed, and more than 35% had some.

Profiled with immunoSEQ multiplex PCR; TCRdb holds only in-frame clones, not every one. The sample consists of roughly 75,000 clones, over 90% of them appearing once. Trimming removed 0 bases from V and 3 bases from J; junction bases left unmatched: 11. Germline CDR1 reads MNHNS; CDR2 reads SASEGT. The CDR3 length is 19 residues. The source of this sequence is an adult with an advanced solid tumor such as melanoma, head and neck, liver or kidney cancer. The chain links TRBV6-1 to TRBJ2-7, with 13 positions matching TRBD2. Sequencing used CD4+ or CD8+ T cells sorted from blood, obtained in a trial of the OX40 agonist ivuxolimab. CDR3 in amino acids: CASSEANKGLAGWGYEQYF. Written as DNA, the CDR3 is TGTGCCAGCAGTGAAGCGAACAAGGGACTAGCGGGGTGGGGCTACGAGCAGTACTTC.